The source of this TCR beta chain is a study of regulatory T cells in long-lasting Graves disease. This CDR3 contains 16 residues. Germline lookup yields CDR1 MNHNS and CDR2 SASEGT. Trimming removed 2 bases from V and 1 base from J; junction bases left unmatched: 6. The sample's time point: newly diagnosed GD, antithyroid drugs for less than 3 months. RNA isolated from PBMCs was used to make the TCR library. Peripheral blood, at around 8.8 milliliters, went into EDTA tubes. Construction of TCR beta libraries relied on iRepertoire HTBI primers and on Arm-PCR targeting CDR3 regions. Each CDR3 protein is one row after TCRdb ran MiXCR on the multiplex PCR reads. The table has over 500,000 distinct CDR3 sequences, more than 15% seen once. This sample was also put to use in a study of T cells in Graves' hyperthyroidism and ophthalmopathy. That source notes: The HTBI primer set drove a first-round RT-PCR of the TCR CDR3. From stable hyperthyroidism, ophthalmopathy was set apart by a 13 V-J model.

The chain employs TRBV6-1 and TRBJ2-3; TRBD2 matches at 7 bases. The origin of this receptor is a man between 18 and 29 years old with Graves disease. The sequencing used peripheral blood mononuclear cells (PBMCs), collected at new diagnosis, from a patient treated with antithyroid drugs. This CDR3 reads CASSEHITSGTDTQYF. As DNA, the CDR3 is TGTGCCAGCAGTGAACATATTACTAGCGGCACAGATACGCAGTATTTT.